Sequencing of this TCR beta chain was carried out in a study of T cells in localized non-small cell lung cancer (dated by TCRdb to the early 2020s). Study-wide context: The study analyzed T cell repertoires of hundreds of early-stage NSCLC patients, comparing tumors and uninvolved tumor-adjacent lungs. The cohort comprised roughly 220 treatment-naïve NSCLC patients with resected, localized lung tumors. A mean age of roughly 64 years was recorded for the NSCLC patients, of whom under 150 were male and more than 95 were female.

The immunoSEQ Assay was used to sequence TCR beta CDR3 regions from DNA. The authors' analysis ran thus. To compute T cell density, TCR beta template counts were normalized to usable DNA, which was estimated by amplifying housekeeping genes. Using the preseqR package, richness was estimated by extrapolating to 120,000 templates for tissue samples and 400,000 templates for PBMC samples. Clonality was taken to be one minus Pielou's evenness. Differential abundance testing on productive amino-acid clonotypes, with a minimum total count of 5 and an alpha of 0.1, was used to identify tissue-enriched TCRs. The Jaccard Index and the Morisita Overlap Index were used to measure repertoire overlap between compartments. TCR beta CDR3s were clustered by GLIPH together with public tetramer-defined viral CDR3s, and at least three viral sequences plus V-gene enrichment were required for viral motifs. Entries here come from immuneACCESS through TCRdb and include only in-frame sequences with V and J called. Some clones fail to appear in such tables; in the studies checked, an unresolved V gene covers under half of the shortfall, and the cause of the remainder is unknown. V and J calls and clone size follow that table, whereas D and trimming were derived from the DNA. The sample data list around 70,000 clones, and less than 90% of these were observed just once. The ten largest clones add up to about a fifth of the sample.

The germline V and J ends show losses of 0 bases and 3 bases respectively, and no gene match explains 4 bases of the junction. Spanning cysteine to phenylalanine, the CDR3 consists of 15 amino acids. Just CDR3 DNA is preserved here, 45 bases in frame from base 1. For CDR1 and CDR2, the germline V gene lists MGHRA and YSYEKL. General findings and caveats noted by the study authors: Because multi-region tumor sequencing was not done, intratumor heterogeneity could not be ruled out. Because the study design was exploratory, TCR variables were selected using unadjusted p-values without false-discovery rate correction. A median of around 60 of the top 100 tumor clones turned up in the paired uninvolved adjacent lung, and some 27 of those clones also ranked among the top 100 of that same adjacent lung. Uninvolved tumor-adjacent lung showed the highest T cell clonality, higher than tumor, which suggests more focused antigenic responses in the uninvolved tumor-adjacent lung. Longer overall survival was associated with higher blood T cell density, whereas shorter survival was associated with higher adjacent-lung clonality.

At diagnosis, tumor, uninvolved tumor-adjacent lung and peripheral blood were collected and then preserved as a mix of FFPE and fresh-frozen material. Blood samples were analyzed as peripheral blood mononuclear cells for TCR repertoire profiling. A note on this clone: It has no known antigen specificity. Nothing much larger sits one base from this clone, and base qualities are not available.

Here the sequenced sample was peripheral blood, taken before any cancer treatment. The V and J genes are TRBV4-1 and TRBJ1-1, with 7 middle bases fitting TRBD1. The sequence came from a male donor aged 60 or older with stage III squamous cell lung carcinoma. The CDR3 protein: CASSQEEGADTEAFF. The sequence in DNA is TGCGCCAGCAGCCAAGAAGAGGGGGCGGACACTGAAGCTTTCTTT.